These 30 T cell receptor beta chains were sequenced from one sample in a study of blood T cell repertoires in COVID-19. TCRdb's copy holds only in-frame clones and misses some; the assay was immunoSEQ multiplex PCR. The sample shows about 210,000 clones, under 95% of them seen only once. The material sequenced was peripheral blood. The receptors shown here come from a man aged 25 to 40 with acute or convalescent COVID-19.

The sample holds a few counts of this clone. J is TRBJ2-3 and V is TRBV4-1; a weak D match, TRBD2 (5 bases). Trimming took off 3 bases at V and 0 bases at J, with 13 bases between the two ends. This CDR3 comprises 16 residues. In germline, CDR1 is MGHRA, CDR2 YSYEKL. CDR3 residues: CASSHVTRTSTDTQYF. For the CDR3, the DNA is TGCGCCAGCAGCCATGTTACGAGGACTAGCACAGATACGCAGTATTTT.

V is TRBV19 and J is TRBJ1-2; no reliable D call. Germline V CDR1 and CDR2: LNHDA, SQIVND (reference sequence). The CDR3 length is 12 residues. Deletions cut 7 bases from V and 6 bases from J, with 12 bases between. CDR3 DNA: TGTGCCAGTATGAAGGGAGTGAATGGCTACACCTTC. Translating it yields CASMKGVNGYTF.

V gene TRBV2 combines with J gene TRBJ1-6; D is unresolved. The V gene lost 7 bases and the J gene lost 7 bases, with 11 bases spanning the gap. In germline, CDR1 is SNHLY, CDR2 FYNNEI. This CDR3 comprises 13 residues. CDR3 nucleotides: TGTGCCAGCACCCCTTGGGAGAATTCACCCCTCCACTTT. It yields the protein CASTPWENSPLHF.

This clone occurred a few times. The chain has TRBV6-4 and TRBJ2-1; no firm D call. Germline V gene data show CDR1 as MRHNA and CDR2 as SNTAGT. V was shortened by 3 bases and J by 4 bases, with 7 bases between the two germline ends. This CDR3 contains 13 residues. The chain's CDR3 is CASSEEEYNEQFF. Written as DNA, the CDR3 is TGTGCCAGCAGTGAAGAGGAGTACAATGAGCAGTTCTTC.

In the case of this clone: The junction differs from germline at one of its ends, possibly a read error. This sequence joins TRBV7-7 and TRBJ2-7, with 15 nucleotides matching TRBD2. Germline-derived CDR1 and CDR2 are SSHAT and FNYEAQ (reference sequence). This CDR3 has 15 amino acids. The CDR3 loop reads CASSEGLAGGQEQYF. Written as DNA, the CDR3 is TGTGCTAGCAGCGAAGGACTAGCGGGAGGGCAGGAGCAGTACTTC.

The gene calls are TRBV18 and TRBJ2-6; D is possibly TRBD1 (5 bases). V was pared by 2 bases and J by 0 bases, with 14 bases between. This CDR3 is 18 amino acids long. Germline CDR1 KGHSH, CDR2 LQKENI. The CDR3 loop reads CASSPIRQGGSGANVLTF. The CDR3 nucleotides read TGTGCCAGCTCACCAATAAGGCAGGGCGGCTCTGGGGCCAACGTCCTGACTTTC.

V is TRBV28 and J is TRBJ1-2; TRBD1 might be the D (5 bases). The CDR3 sequence is 14 residues long. CDR1 is MDHEN, CDR2 SYDVKM, per germline. Trimming shortened V by 10 bases and J by 5 bases, and 20 bases separated the two germline ends. The CDR3 DNA is TGTGCCACCGCGGGGGAGGCAGGGATATATGGCTACACCTTC. Its translation is CATAGEAGIYGYTF.

The V and J genes are TRBV7-3 and TRBJ2-2, with 8 nucleotides matching TRBD2. V was pared by 6 bases and J by 7 bases, with 13 bases of the junction left unmatched. Germline CDR1 reads SGHTA; CDR2 reads FQGTGA. The CDR3 spans 16 residues. The CDR3 loop is CASRGGGLAGLGELFF. CDR3 nucleotides: TGTGCCAGCAGGGGGGGAGGTCTAGCGGGCCTCGGGGAGCTGTTTTTT.

The chain joins TRBV5-6 to TRBJ2-7; D may be TRBD1 (6 bases). This CDR3 has 14 residues. Trimming removed 6 bases at V and 2 bases at J, with 15 bases between. The V gene's germline CDR1 is SGHDT and CDR2 YYEEEE. Written as DNA, the CDR3 is TGTGCCAGCAAACCCACAGGGTGGGCCTACGAGCAGTACTTC. Protein: CASKPTGWAYEQYF.

This chain joins TRBV28 and TRBJ1-5; D ambiguous. The CDR3 runs 20 residues. Trimming took off 1 base at V and 0 bases at J, with 22 bases between the two ends. The V gene's germline CDR1 is MDHEN and CDR2 SYDVKM. In nucleotides, the CDR3 is TGTGCCAGCAGTTTATTTGGGTCGTTGGGAGTATTCCATAGCAATCAGCCCCAGCATTTT. Translation gives CASSLFGSLGVFHSNQPQHF.

The chain employs TRBV28 and TRBJ1-2, with D maybe TRBD1 (6 bases). Germline V CDR1 and CDR2: MDHEN, SYDVKM. The CDR3 is 14 residues long. Trimming left V 2 bases short and J 4 bases short, with 11 bases between. The CDR3 nucleotides read TGTGCCAGCAGTTTAGGTGGACAGATCTATGGCTACACCTTC. Its translation: CASSLGGQIYGYTF.

The J gene is TRBJ2-7, the V gene TRBV2, with a tentative D call TRBD2 (6 bases). The germline CDR1 and CDR2 sequences are SNHLY and FYNNEI. Trimming cost V 11 bases and J 2 bases, with 13 bases left between them. The CDR3 runs 12 residues. The CDR3 protein is CAGLRKTYEQYF. CDR3 coding DNA: TGTGCCGGACTAAGAAAAACCTACGAGCAGTACTTC.

The chain combines TRBV7-2 with TRBJ2-4; the match to TRBD2 covers 11 bases. Germline CDR1 SGHTA, CDR2 FQGNSA. V trimming: 5 bases; J trimming: 13 bases; junction bases outside the gene matches: 10. The CDR3 is made up of 14 amino acids. The CDR3 DNA reads as TGTGCCAGCAGCCCACAGCTAGCGGGGGGCCGACAGTACTTC. Translated, it gives CASSPQLAGGRQYF. The full variable domain, with the rest looked up from reference TRBV7-2 and TRBJ2-4, is GAGVSQSPSNKVTEKGKDVELRCDPISGHTALYWYRQSLGQGLEFLIYFQGNSAPDKSGLPSDRFSAERTGGSVSTLTIQRTQQEDSAVYLCASSPQLAGGRQYFGAGTRLSVL.

The rearrangement joins TRBV5-1 to TRBJ1-2; D call uncertain. Per germline, CDR1 SGHRS and CDR2 YFSETQ. This CDR3 spans 14 amino acids. With 3 bases removed from V and 3 bases from J, the gap between germline ends came to 12 bases. DNA for the CDR3: TGCGCCAGCAGCTCGACGGCGACTTACTATGGCTACACCTTC. Residues: CASSSTATYYGYTF. The full variable domain, with the rest looked up from reference TRBV5-1 and TRBJ1-2, is KAGVTQTPRYLIKTRGQQVTLSCSPISGHRSVSWYQQTPGQGLQFLFEYFSETQRNKGNFPGRFSGRQFSNSRSEMNVSTLELGDSALYLCASSSTATYYGYTFGSGTRLTVV.

The chain uses TRBV9 and TRBJ1-2; 7 bases are shared with TRBD1. Trimming removed 3 bases from V and 8 bases from J; junction bases left unmatched: 10. CDR3 size: 14 residues. Looked up from germline, CDR1 is SGDLS and CDR2 is YYNGEE. CDR3 sequence (DNA): TGTGCCAGCAGCGCCCAGACAGGGACGCACGGCTACACCTTC. Its protein is CASSAQTGTHGYTF.

The chain recombines TRBV6-5 with TRBJ2-7; D is possibly TRBD1 (5 bases). The V end was cut by 0 bases, the J end by 2 bases, with 8 bases between. The CDR3 loop spans 14 amino acids. Germline CDR1 and CDR2: MNHEY and SVGAGI. CDR3 protein: CASSYSTATYEQYF. The CDR3 bases are TGTGCCAGCAGTTACTCGACAGCCACCTACGAGCAGTACTTC.

The chain uses TRBV29-1 and TRBJ1-2; D not resolved. Germline values: CDR1 SQVTM, CDR2 ANQGSEA. Trimming stripped 4 bases from V and 3 bases from J, with 9 bases between. This CDR3 has 12 residues. DNA for the CDR3: TGCAGCGTTGTACGGGAATACTATGGCTACACCTTC. Amino acids: CSVVREYYGYTF.

This chain connects TRBV3-1 (or the pseudogene TRBV3-2) to TRBJ1-1, with 11 bases fitting TRBD1. CDR1 is LGHDT, CDR2 YNNKEL, per germline (reference sequence). The CDR3 contains 14 residues. Unmatched junction bases numbered 2, after V lost 4 bases and J lost 4 bases. CDR3 in amino acids: CASSLGQGGTEAFF. As DNA, the CDR3 is TGTGCCAGCAGCCTGGGACAGGGGGGCACTGAAGCTTTCTTT.

This chain joins TRBV28 and TRBJ2-1; TRBD2 matches 12 bases. Germline-derived CDR1 and CDR2 are MDHEN and SYDVKM. CDR3 length: 15 residues. V was clipped by 6 bases and J by 4 bases; unmatched bases: 4. The CDR3 DNA is TGTGCCAGCAGATCCGGGACTAGCGGGTACAATGAGCAGTTCTTC. Protein: CASRSGTSGYNEQFF. The entire variable domain, with the rest obtained from reference TRBV28 and TRBJ2-1, is as follows: DVKVTQSSRYLVKRTGEKVFLECVQDMDHENMFWYRQDPGLGLRLIYFSYDVKMKEKGDIPEGYSVSREKKERFSLILESASTNQTSMYLCASRSGTSGYNEQFFGPGTRLTVL.

V is TRBV7-8 and J is TRBJ2-7, with D perhaps TRBD1 (6 bases). The germline V and J ends were trimmed by 5 bases and 6 bases, with 17 bases remaining between them. The germline V gene encodes CDR1 SGHVS and CDR2 FQNEAQ. The CDR3 spans 14 residues. The CDR3 DNA is TGTGCCAGCAGCCTTAACAGGGATCAGGGCGAGCAGTACTTC. It specifies CASSLNRDQGEQYF.

With regard to this clone: This specimen includes other DNA sequences encoding the same CDR3. V gene TRBV7-9 combines with J gene TRBJ2-7, with D possibly being TRBD1 (5 bases). V was cut by 5 bases and J by 4 bases, with 6 bases left in between. Per germline, CDR1 SEHNR and CDR2 FQNEAQ (reference sequence). This CDR3 is 11 amino acids long. As DNA, the CDR3 is TGTGCCAGCAGCCCAGGGTACGAGCAGTACTTC. Translating gives CASSPGYEQYF. Full variable domain (remainder filled in from reference TRBV7-9 and TRBJ2-7): DTGVSQNPRHKITKRGQNVTFRCDPISEHNRLYWYRQTLGQGPEFLTYFQNEAQLEKSRLLSDRFSAERPKGSFSTLEIQRTEQGDSAMYLCASSPGYEQYFGPGTRLTVT.

This chain links TRBV21-1 with TRBJ2-1; TRBD2 reflects the table's D call only, with no check against the DNA. TRBV21-1 is designated a pseudogene. The CDR3 is 15 residues long. CDR3 residues: CASPPSVTAYNEQFF. DNA of the CDR3: TGTGCCAGCCCTCCAAGCGTAACGGCATACAATGAGCAGTTCTTC.

This chain uses TRBV5-1 with TRBJ2-4, with unresolved D. The CDR3 loop spans 15 amino acids. CDR1 and CDR2 from the germline V gene are SGHRS and YFSETQ. V lost 0 bases to trimming and J lost 0 bases, with 7 bases between them. CDR3 bases: TGCGCCAGCAGCTTGGTGTCCGGAGCCAAAAACATTCAGTACTTC. Translation gives CASSLVSGAKNIQYF.

V usage is TRBV19 and J usage is TRBJ2-3; perhaps TRBD2 as D (6 bases). The CDR3 contains 16 residues. V lost 7 bases to trimming and J lost 1 base, with 18 bases between them. Germline V gene sequence: CDR1 LNHDA, CDR2 SQIVND (reference sequence). CDR3 sequence: CASTPPGTGGTDTQYF. CDR3 sequence (DNA): TGTGCCAGTACCCCTCCTGGGACGGGAGGCACAGATACGCAGTATTTT.

V is TRBV5-5 and J is TRBJ2-5; 9 bases fit TRBD2. Unmatched junction bases numbered 7, after V lost 0 bases and J lost 4 bases. The CDR3 loop spans 16 amino acids. Germline V gene data show CDR1 as SGHKS and CDR2 as YYEKEE (reference sequence). CDR3 sequence (DNA): TGTGCCAGCAGCTTGGTTGCAGCGGGAGGACCAGAGACCCAGTACTTC. Amino acid sequence: CASSLVAAGGPETQYF.

The chain joins TRBV27 to TRBJ1-4; 8 bases fit TRBD1. The V gene end was trimmed by 3 bases and the J gene end by 4 bases; junction bases not matched to a gene: 4. This CDR3 is built from 15 residues. CDR1 is MNHEY, CDR2 SMNVEV, per germline (reference sequence). This CDR3 reads CASSFGQGFNEKLFF. CDR3 nucleotide sequence: TGTGCCAGCAGTTTCGGACAGGGCTTTAATGAAAAACTGTTTTTT.

The rearrangement links TRBV7-8 to TRBJ2-5; 10 bases line up with TRBD2. V gave up 3 bases and J gave up 5 bases; unmatched junction bases: 6. The CDR3 length is 15 residues. The germline CDR1 and CDR2 sequences are SGHVS and FQNEAQ. CDR3 nucleotide sequence: TGTGCCAGCAGCTTGCCCGGGACTAGCGTGGAGACCCAGTACTTC. Amino acids: CASSLPGTSVETQYF.

This chain joins TRBV5-4 and TRBJ1-5; D gene unclear. This CDR3 has 13 amino acids. V was trimmed by 0 bases and J by 8 bases, leaving 9 bases between them. Germline-derived CDR1 and CDR2 are SGHNT and YYREEE (reference sequence). CDR3 DNA sequence: TGTGCCAGCAGCTTGGGGTTCGGGGAGCCCCAGCATTTT. Protein product: CASSLGFGEPQHF.

The J gene is TRBJ2-1, the V gene TRBV10-3; maybe TRBD2 (5 bases). CDR1 is ENHRY, CDR2 SYGVKD, per germline. CDR3 size: 14 residues. Trimming removed 3 bases at V and 9 bases at J, with 15 bases between. The CDR3 nucleotides read TGTGCCATCAGTGATTCGCCGGAGGTTGGTGAGCAGTTCTTC. It is translated as CAISDSPEVGEQFF.

J is TRBJ1-4 and V is TRBV15, with TRBD1 matching 7 bases. The V and J ends lost 4 bases and 4 bases, in that order; junction bases with no gene match: 15. Germline V CDR1 and CDR2: LNHNV, YYDKDF (reference sequence). This CDR3 comprises 18 residues. This CDR3 is CATSKGRQGSSSNEKLFF. CDR3 coding DNA: TGTGCCACCAGCAAAGGTAGACAGGGAAGTTCTAGTAATGAAAAACTGTTTTTT.